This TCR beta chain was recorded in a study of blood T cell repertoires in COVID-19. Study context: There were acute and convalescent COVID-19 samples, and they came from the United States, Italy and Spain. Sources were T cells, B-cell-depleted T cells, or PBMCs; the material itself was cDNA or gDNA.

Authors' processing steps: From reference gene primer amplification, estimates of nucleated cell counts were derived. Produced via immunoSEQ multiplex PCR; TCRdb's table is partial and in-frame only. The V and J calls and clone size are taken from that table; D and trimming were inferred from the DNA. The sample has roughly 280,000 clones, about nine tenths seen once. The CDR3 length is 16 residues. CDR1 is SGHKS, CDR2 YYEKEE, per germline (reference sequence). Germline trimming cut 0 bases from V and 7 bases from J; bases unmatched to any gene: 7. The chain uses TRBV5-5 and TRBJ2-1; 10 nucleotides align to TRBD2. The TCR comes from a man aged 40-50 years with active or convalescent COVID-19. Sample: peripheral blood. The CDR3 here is CASSLDPSGRQNEQFF. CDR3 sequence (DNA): TGTGCCAGCAGCTTGGATCCTAGCGGGAGACAGAATGAGCAGTTCTTC.